The clone carrying this TCR beta chain showed up just once. Germline V gene data show CDR1 as MGHRA and CDR2 as YSYEKL. The CDR3 runs 15 residues. With 5 bases clipped from V and 3 bases from J, the junction kept 6 bases outside the gene matches. Authors' data handling: Quantification of nucleated cells was approximated via reference gene primer amplification. Sequencing used immunoSEQ multiplex PCR; TCRdb keeps in-frame clones, though not all of them. V, J and clone size derive from that table, while D and trimming were established from the DNA sequence. The sample shows about 170,000 clones, approximately 79% of them seen only once. The sample is drawn from a study of blood T cell repertoires in COVID-19. Study details: The United States, Italy and Spain supplied acute and convalescent COVID-19 samples. In each case, the material was cDNA or gDNA derived from T cells, B-cell-depleted T cells, or PBMCs.

This TCR was recovered from a woman older than 75 with acute or convalescent COVID-19. J is TRBJ2-7 and V is TRBV4-1, with 11 bases fitting TRBD2. The sequenced sample was peripheral blood. The CDR3 DNA reads as TGCGCCAGCAGCACGTTAGCGGGAGGGAGCTACGAGCAGTACTTC. Its protein is CASSTLAGGSYEQYF.